What follows describes a single T cell receptor beta chain. V was clipped by 6 bases and J by 3 bases, with 12 bases between them. Germline V gives CDR1 SGHAT, CDR2 FQNNGV. The length of the CDR3 is 14 residues. These data belong to a study of blood T cell repertoires in COVID-19. In the study overall: Samples taken during acute and convalescent COVID-19 were collected in the United States, Italy and Spain.

Produced via immunoSEQ multiplex PCR; TCRdb's table is partial and in-frame only. The profile shows 78,000 or so clones, about four fifths of them singletons. The V call is TRBV11-2, the J call TRBJ1-5; tentative D call: TRBD1 (6 bases). Sequencing was performed on peripheral blood. The TCR originated in a human donor in a cohort sampled during active COVID-19. Here the CDR3 reads CASSPGQNNQPQHF. Here the CDR3 DNA reads TGTGCCAGCAGTCCTGGACAGAACAATCAGCCCCAGCATTTT.